This TCR beta chain was obtained from a study of molecular identifiers for immune sequencing clone quantification. From the PCR reads, TCRdb called clonotypes with MiXCR, one entry per CDR3 protein. Of 460,000 or so distinct CDR3 sequences in the sample, over 20% were seen once. Germline loops: CDR1 DFQATT, CDR2 SNEGSKA (reference sequence). CDR3 length: 13 amino acids. Trimming left V 6 bases short and J 7 bases short, with 19 bases between. The chain employs TRBV20-1 and TRBJ2-7; tentatively, D is TRBD1 (6 bases). Sample: naive CD8+ T cells from blood, with Jurkat cell RNA spiked in. Subset defined: FACS-sorted CD8+CD4-CCR7+CD45RA+ naive T cells. The origin of this receptor is a human donor in good health. Some libraries in this study had Jurkat cell RNA spiked in. The CDR3 nucleotides read TGCAGTGCCCAAGGGGACAATCTGTGGGAGCAGTACTTC. Encoded protein: CSAQGDNLWEQYF.